Following are 26 T cell receptor beta chains from one sample sequenced in a study of T cell responses to AZD1222 COVID-19 vaccine. Generated by immunoSEQ multiplex PCR, the TCRdb table keeps only in-frame clones and is missing some. This repertoire shows about 150,000 clones, about nine tenths found once; its top ten account for about 6.5%. The specimen was peripheral blood, collected 28 days after the second AZD1222 dose. The receptors here all came from an adult who received the AZD1222 COVID-19 vaccine.

This chain connects TRBV27 to TRBJ2-7; TRBD1 is a possible D gene (5 bases). Germline V gene lookup returns CDR1 MNHEY and CDR2 SMNVEV (reference sequence). Trimming stripped 5 bases from V and 0 bases from J, with 8 bases between. The CDR3 is 13 amino acids. CDR3 in amino acids: CASSRQSSYEQYF. CDR3 sequence (DNA): TGTGCCAGCAGTCGACAGAGCTCCTACGAGCAGTACTTC.

The chain has TRBV12-3 or TRBV12-4 and TRBJ2-2; D unresolved. V was cut by 1 base and J by 6 bases, with 3 bases left in between. The CDR3 is made up of 12 amino acids. Here the CDR3 DNA reads TGTGCCAGCAGTTTAGAAGCCGGGGAGCTGTTTTTT. Translated, it gives CASSLEAGELFF.

The CDR3 DNA sequence: TGTGCCAGCTCACCGGAACAGGGAATTGGTGGCTACACCTTC. It codes for CASSPEQGIGGYTF. V gene TRBV18 combines with J gene TRBJ1-2; D is perhaps TRBD1 (6 bases). V lost 3 bases and J 7 bases, leaving 15 bases between the germline ends. Germline CDR1 KGHSH, CDR2 LQKENI. The CDR3 consists of 14 residues. Full variable domain (rest looked up from reference TRBV18 and TRBJ1-2): NAGVMQNPRHLVRRRGQEARLRCSPMKGHSHVYWYRQLPEEGLKFMVYLQKENIIDESGMPKERFSAEFPKEGPSILRIQQVVRGDSAAYFCASSPEQGIGGYTFGSGTRLTVV.

CDR3 nucleotide sequence: TGCGCCAGCAATCGGAGACTAGCGGGGGGGATTTACAATGAGCAGTTCTTC. Translation gives CASNRRLAGGIYNEQFF. The chain carries TRBV10-2 and TRBJ2-1, with 14 bases fitting TRBD2. The CDR3 has 17 amino acids. V lost 7 bases to trimming and J lost 4 bases; unmatched junction nucleotides: 9. Looked up from germline, CDR1 is WSHSY and CDR2 is SAAADI.

J is TRBJ1-2 and V is TRBV30; D unclear. CDR3 length: 12 amino acids. Trimming removed 1 base at V and 6 bases at J, with 9 bases between. CDR1 is GTSNPN and CDR2 is SVGIG in the germline V gene (reference sequence). CDR3 nucleotide sequence: TGTGCCTGGAGTGCCGGGTCCAATGGCTACACCTTC. As protein: CAWSAGSNGYTF. Supplemented by reference TRBV30 and TRBJ1-2, the full variable domain reads SQTIHQWPATLVQPVGSPLSLECTVEGTSNPNLYWYRQAAGRGLQLLFYSVGIGQISSEVPQNLSASRPQDRQFILSSKKLLLSDSGFYLCAWSAGSNGYTFGSGTRLTVV.

The chain uses TRBV7-9 and TRBJ2-1, with D perhaps matching TRBD1 or TRBD2 (5 bases each). CDR3 length: 12 amino acids. Deletions cut 3 bases from V and 11 bases from J, with 11 bases between. The germline V gene encodes CDR1 SEHNR and CDR2 FQNEAQ (reference sequence). CDR3 nucleotide sequence: TGTGCCAGCAGCTTTTTAGGGACCAAGCAGTTCTTC. It translates to CASSFLGTKQFF.

V and J are TRBV3-1 (or the pseudogene TRBV3-2) and TRBJ2-7; 8 nucleotides match TRBD2. This CDR3 is built from 16 residues. The V gene's germline CDR1 is LGHDT and CDR2 YNNKEL (reference sequence). J gave up 0 bases and V 2 bases, and 6 bases lay outside the gene matches. CDR3 nucleotide sequence: TGTGCCAGCAGCCAATCTTTTAGCGGGACCTCCTACGAGCAGTACTTC. It specifies CASSQSFSGTSYEQYF.

The V gene is TRBV4-1, the J gene TRBJ2-1, with TRBD1 as a possible D gene (6 bases). This CDR3 has 14 residues. In germline, CDR1 is MGHRA, CDR2 YSYEKL. The V end was cut by 4 bases, the J end by 6 bases, with 13 bases between. The CDR3 sequence is CASSPSRGSNEQFF. The DNA for the CDR3 is TGCGCCAGCAGCCCCTCGAGGGGGTCCAATGAGCAGTTCTTC.

This clone was detected a few times. V is TRBV3-1 (or the pseudogene TRBV3-2) and J is TRBJ1-5; 7 nucleotides line up with TRBD1. Germline lookup yields CDR1 LGHDT and CDR2 YNNKEL (reference sequence). V lost 0 bases to trimming and J lost 6 bases; unmatched junction nucleotides: 8. This CDR3 region has 16 residues. The CDR3 DNA is TGTGCCAGCAGCCAAGATCCGGCAGGGGGGACTCAGCCCCAGCATTTT. This translates into CASSQDPAGGTQPQHF.

This sequence joins TRBV29-1 and TRBJ2-3; D may be TRBD2 (6 bases). The CDR3 spans 16 residues. Germline assignment: CDR1 SQVTM and CDR2 ANQGSEA. Trimming took off 7 bases at V and 0 bases at J, with 20 bases between the two ends. The CDR3 is CSGGTPRTGSTDTQYF. The CDR3 DNA reads as TGCAGCGGTGGGACTCCAAGAACGGGAAGCACAGATACGCAGTATTTT.

The chain couples TRBV11-2 to TRBJ2-7; possible D gene TRBD1, 5 bases. Per germline, CDR1 SGHAT and CDR2 FQNNGV. The CDR3 runs to 16 residues. Trimming pared 1 base from V and 7 bases from J, leaving 20 bases between. As DNA, the CDR3 is TGTGCCAGCAGCTTAGGCTCGGAAAGGACACGACGGGAGCAGTACTTC. Translation gives CASSLGSERTRREQYF.

The rearrangement uses TRBV7-8 and TRBJ2-2; TRBD2 might be the D (5 bases). V was trimmed by 5 bases and J by 5 bases, leaving 21 bases between them. Germline CDR1 SGHVS, CDR2 FQNEAQ. This CDR3 region has 17 residues. The CDR3 DNA sequence: TGTGCCAGCAGCCGAGAGGCGCGGGCCGCTATAACCGGGGAGCTGTTTTTT. Residues: CASSREARAAITGELFF.

This clone has just one count. The rearrangement links TRBV24-1 to TRBJ2-3; a weak D match, TRBD2 (6 bases). Looked up from germline, CDR1 is KGHDR and CDR2 is SFDVKD. The CDR3 is 16 residues long. Deletions cut 0 bases from V and 3 bases from J, with 12 bases between. The CDR3 loop reads CATSDLGGDLTDTQYF. The CDR3 DNA is TGTGCCACCAGTGATTTGGGCGGGGACTTAACAGATACGCAGTATTTT.

V gene TRBV19 combines with J gene TRBJ2-1, with D hard to call. The length of the CDR3 is 12 residues. The ends were cut back, 7 bases at V and 9 bases at J, with 13 bases in the middle. In germline, CDR1 is LNHDA, CDR2 SQIVND (reference sequence). CDR3 nucleotides: TGTGCCAGTAATACCAAAGTGGGTGAGCAGTTCTTC. Its protein is CASNTKVGEQFF.

This clone was found a few times. The chain links TRBV7-2 to TRBJ1-4; D is unclear. CDR1 and CDR2 from the germline V gene are SGHTA and FQGNSA. Trimming took off 5 bases at V and 7 bases at J, with 23 bases between the two ends. The CDR3 covers 17 residues. CDR3 protein: CASSPTGGGSALEKLFF. The CDR3, as DNA: TGTGCCAGCAGCCCGACTGGCGGTGGCAGTGCACTTGAAAAACTGTTTTTT.

The chain links TRBV19 to TRBJ1-4; D is possibly TRBD1 (5 bases). The CDR3 is made up of 12 amino acids. The germline gives CDR1 LNHDA, CDR2 SQIVND (reference sequence). V lost 4 bases and J lost 14, with 14 bases in between. In DNA, the CDR3 is TGTGCCAGTAGTACACCGGGACGGGGGCTGTTTTTT. It codes for CASSTPGRGLFF.

The CDR3 sequence: CASSYQGLGSGNTIYF. As DNA, the CDR3 is TGTGCCAGCAGTTACCAGGGGTTAGGGTCTGGAAACACCATATATTTT. The J gene is TRBJ1-3, the V gene TRBV6-5; D might be TRBD1 (6 bases). Germline CDR1 MNHEY, CDR2 SVGAGI. CDR3 length: 16 residues. Trimming took off 2 bases at V and 1 base at J, with 12 bases between the two ends.

The chain combines TRBV19 with TRBJ2-7; TRBD2 agrees at 16 bases. Germline V lookup: CDR1 LNHDA, CDR2 SQIVND (reference sequence). Trimming took 9 bases from V and 4 from J; bases not matched to a gene: 9. The CDR3 sequence is 16 residues long. DNA of the CDR3: TGTGCCAGGGGGACTAGCGGGAGGGCCTTAGGTTACGAGCAGTACTTC. Its protein product is CARGTSGRALGYEQYF.

This clone was seen only once. The chain links TRBV30 to TRBJ1-1; 9 nucleotides match TRBD1. Losses at the gene ends were 5 bases for V and 2 bases for J; bases not matched to a gene: 9. The CDR3 has 15 residues. Germline values: CDR1 GTSNPN, CDR2 SVGIG (reference sequence). CDR3 coding DNA: TGTGCCTGGCGGAACCCGGGACAGGGTAACACTGAAGCTTTCTTT. Translating gives CAWRNPGQGNTEAFF.

This clone was counted a single time. The CDR3 is CASRTWTANSNQPQHF. CDR3 nucleotide sequence: TGTGCCAGCAGGACCTGGACAGCAAATAGCAATCAGCCCCAGCATTTT. V usage is TRBV28 and J usage is TRBJ1-5, with TRBD1 as a possible D gene (6 bases). Germline-derived CDR1 and CDR2 are MDHEN and SYDVKM. The CDR3 sequence is 16 residues long. Trimming cost V 6 bases and J 0 bases, with 15 bases left between them. Drawing the rest from reference TRBV28 and TRBJ1-5, the complete variable domain is DVKVTQSSRYLVKRTGEKVFLECVQDMDHENMFWYRQDPGLGLRLIYFSYDVKMKEKGDIPEGYSVSREKKERFSLILESASTNQTSMYLCASRTWTANSNQPQHFGDGTRLSIL.

The genes are TRBV29-1 and TRBJ2-7; D is uncertain. CDR1 is SQVTM and CDR2 is ANQGSEA in the germline V gene. The CDR3 extends over 11 amino acids. Trimming removed 4 bases from V and 3 bases from J, with 7 bases in between. The CDR3 coding sequence is TGCAGCGTTGGAACTCTCTACGAGCAGTACTTC. Protein product: CSVGTLYEQYF.

This chain connects TRBV30 to TRBJ2-5; TRBD2 matches 8 bases. The CDR3 is 16 residues long. The V segment lost 3 bases and the J segment 0 bases; nucleotides outside the gene matches: 9. CDR1 is GTSNPN and CDR2 is SVGIG in the germline V gene (reference sequence). The chain's CDR3 is CAWRRGQRGNQETQYF. The CDR3 DNA reads TGTGCCTGGAGAAGAGGCCAGCGGGGGAACCAAGAGACCCAGTACTTC. Complete variable domain (other parts from reference TRBV30 and TRBJ2-5): SQTIHQWPATLVQPVGSPLSLECTVEGTSNPNLYWYRQAAGRGLQLLFYSVGIGQISSEVPQNLSASRPQDRQFILSSKKLLLSDSGFYLCAWRRGQRGNQETQYFGPGTRLLVL.

V and J are TRBV6-5 and TRBJ2-7, with D perhaps assigned TRBD1 or TRBD2 (5 bases each). V lost 8 bases to trimming and J lost 6 bases, with 14 bases between them. Germline CDR1 is MNHEY and CDR2 is SVGAGI. There are 12 residues in the CDR3. CDR3 sequence (DNA): TGTGCCAGCGAGGGCAGGGCAGGCGAGCAGTACTTC. This codes for CASEGRAGEQYF.

The chain couples TRBV2 to TRBJ2-5; D not certain. Germline loops: CDR1 SNHLY, CDR2 FYNNEI. The CDR3 sequence is 13 residues long. The V end was cut by 4 bases, the J end by 1 base, with 7 bases between. The CDR3 region is CASSAQVQETQYF. The CDR3 DNA reads as TGTGCCAGCAGTGCTCAGGTCCAAGAGACCCAGTACTTC.

This chain uses TRBV3-1 (or the pseudogene TRBV3-2) with TRBJ2-7; D may be TRBD1 or TRBD2 (5 bases each). The V end lost 5 bases, the J end lost 1 base, and 9 bases lay between the germline ends. The germline gives CDR1 LGHDT, CDR2 YNNKEL (reference sequence). The CDR3 spans 13 residues. The CDR3 sequence is CASSVGVSYEQYF. The CDR3 coding sequence is TGTGCCAGCAGCGTGGGGGTATCCTACGAGCAGTACTTC.

This clone was observed a single time. The rearrangement uses TRBV4-1 and TRBJ1-4; 8 bases line up with TRBD1. V was clipped by 3 bases and J by 3 bases; unmatched bases: 3. The CDR3 consists of 15 residues. Germline CDR1 reads MGHRA; CDR2 reads YSYEKL. This CDR3 is CASSQPTGANEKLFF. CDR3 coding DNA: TGCGCCAGCAGCCAGCCGACAGGGGCTAATGAAAAACTGTTTTTT.